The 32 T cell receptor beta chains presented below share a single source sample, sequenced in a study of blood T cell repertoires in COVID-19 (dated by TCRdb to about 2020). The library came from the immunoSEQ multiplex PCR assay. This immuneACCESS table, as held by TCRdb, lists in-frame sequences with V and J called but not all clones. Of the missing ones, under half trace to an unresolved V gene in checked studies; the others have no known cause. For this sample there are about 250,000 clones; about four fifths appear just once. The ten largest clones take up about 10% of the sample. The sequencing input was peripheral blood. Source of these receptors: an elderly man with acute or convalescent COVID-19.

The CDR3 nucleotides read TGTGCCAGTAGTTCTCGTCAGGGAGGAGGAAACACTGAAGCTTTCTTT. It yields the protein CASSSRQGGGNTEAFF. The rearrangement uses TRBV19 and TRBJ1-1; possible D gene TRBD1, 5 bases. Germline V lookup: CDR1 LNHDA, CDR2 SQIVND (reference sequence). CDR3 length: 16 amino acids. The germline V and J ends were trimmed by 5 bases and 2 bases, with 18 bases remaining between them.

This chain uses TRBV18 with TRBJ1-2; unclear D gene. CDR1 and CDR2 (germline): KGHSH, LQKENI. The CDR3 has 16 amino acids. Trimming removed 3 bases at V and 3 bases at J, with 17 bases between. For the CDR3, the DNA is TGTGCCAGCTCACCTGGCGGGAGCGGATTGTACTATGGCTACACCTTC. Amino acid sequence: CASSPGGSGLYYGYTF.

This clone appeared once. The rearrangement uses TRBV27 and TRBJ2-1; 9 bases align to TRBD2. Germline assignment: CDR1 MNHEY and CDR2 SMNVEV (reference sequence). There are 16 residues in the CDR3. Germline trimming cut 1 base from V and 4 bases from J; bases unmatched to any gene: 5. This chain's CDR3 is CASSLFQAGGYNEQFF. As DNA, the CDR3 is TGTGCCAGCAGTTTATTTCAAGCGGGAGGATACAATGAGCAGTTCTTC.

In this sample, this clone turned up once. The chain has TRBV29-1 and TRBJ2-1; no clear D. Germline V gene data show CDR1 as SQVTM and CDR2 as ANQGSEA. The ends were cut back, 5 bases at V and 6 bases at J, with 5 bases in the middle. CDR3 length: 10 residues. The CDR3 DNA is TGCAGCGTTACGCGCAATGAGCAGTTCTTC. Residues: CSVTRNEQFF.

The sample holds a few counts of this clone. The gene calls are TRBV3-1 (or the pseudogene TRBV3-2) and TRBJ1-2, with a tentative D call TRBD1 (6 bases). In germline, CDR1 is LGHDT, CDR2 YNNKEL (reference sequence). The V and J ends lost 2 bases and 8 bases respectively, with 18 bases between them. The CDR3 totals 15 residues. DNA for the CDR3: TGTGCCAGCAGCCAAACAACCACAGGGTTCAAAGGCTACACCTTC. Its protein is CASSQTTTGFKGYTF.

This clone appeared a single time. The CDR3 DNA follows: TGTGCCAGCTCACCAGGCGGGCTCAATCAGCCCCAGCATTTT. It specifies CASSPGGLNQPQHF. This chain joins TRBV18 and TRBJ1-5, with unresolved D. Germline CDR1 reads KGHSH; CDR2 reads LQKENI. The ends were cut back, 2 bases at V and 3 bases at J, with 8 bases in the middle. The CDR3 runs to 14 residues.

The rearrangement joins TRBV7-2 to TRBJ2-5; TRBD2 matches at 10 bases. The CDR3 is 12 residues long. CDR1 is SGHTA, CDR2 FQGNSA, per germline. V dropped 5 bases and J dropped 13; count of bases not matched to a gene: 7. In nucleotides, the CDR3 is TGTGCCAGCAGCAGTGGACTAGCGGACTGGTACTTC. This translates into CASSSGLADWYF.

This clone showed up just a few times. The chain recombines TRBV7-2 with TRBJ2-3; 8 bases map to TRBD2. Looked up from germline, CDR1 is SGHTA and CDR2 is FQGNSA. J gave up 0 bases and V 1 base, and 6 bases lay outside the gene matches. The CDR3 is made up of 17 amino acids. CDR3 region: CASSLGPSGLSTDTQYF. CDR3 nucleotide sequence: TGTGCCAGCAGCTTAGGCCCTAGCGGGCTTAGCACAGATACGCAGTATTTT. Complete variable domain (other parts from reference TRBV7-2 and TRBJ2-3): GAGVSQSPSNKVTEKGKDVELRCDPISGHTALYWYRQSLGQGLEFLIYFQGNSAPDKSGLPSDRFSAERTGGSVSTLTIQRTQQEDSAVYLCASSLGPSGLSTDTQYFGPGTRLTVL.

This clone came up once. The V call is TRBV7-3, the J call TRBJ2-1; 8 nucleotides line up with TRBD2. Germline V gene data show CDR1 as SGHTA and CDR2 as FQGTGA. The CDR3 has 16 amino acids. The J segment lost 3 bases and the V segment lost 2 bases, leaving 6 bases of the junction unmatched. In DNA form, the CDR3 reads TGTGCCAGCAGCTTAGGTAGTAGCGGGGTCTACAATGAGCAGTTCTTC. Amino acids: CASSLGSSGVYNEQFF.

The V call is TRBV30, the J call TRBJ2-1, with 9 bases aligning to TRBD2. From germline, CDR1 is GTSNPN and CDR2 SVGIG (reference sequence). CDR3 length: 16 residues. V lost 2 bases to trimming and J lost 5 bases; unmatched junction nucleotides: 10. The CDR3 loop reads CAWSTPWASGNNEQFF. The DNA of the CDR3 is TGTGCCTGGAGTACCCCTTGGGCTAGCGGGAACAATGAGCAGTTCTTC.

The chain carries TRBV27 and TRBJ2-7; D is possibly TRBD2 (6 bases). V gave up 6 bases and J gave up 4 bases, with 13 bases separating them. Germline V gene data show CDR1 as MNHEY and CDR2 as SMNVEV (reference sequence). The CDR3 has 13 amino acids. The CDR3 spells CASSKGTGYEQYF. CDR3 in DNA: TGTGCCAGCAGCAAAGGGACTGGATACGAGCAGTACTTC.

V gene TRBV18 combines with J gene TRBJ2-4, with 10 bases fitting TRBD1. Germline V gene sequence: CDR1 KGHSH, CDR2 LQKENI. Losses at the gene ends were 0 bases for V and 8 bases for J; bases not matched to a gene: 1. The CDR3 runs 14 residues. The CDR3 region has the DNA TGTGCCAGCTCACCACCGGGGACAGGGGACATTCAGTACTTC. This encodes CASSPPGTGDIQYF.

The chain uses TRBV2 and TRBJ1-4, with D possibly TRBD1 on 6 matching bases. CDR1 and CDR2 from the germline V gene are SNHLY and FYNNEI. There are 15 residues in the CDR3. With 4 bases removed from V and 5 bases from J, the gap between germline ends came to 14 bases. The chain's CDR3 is CASSGNRAPNEKLFF. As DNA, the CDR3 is TGTGCCAGCAGTGGCAACAGGGCCCCCAATGAAAAACTGTTTTTT. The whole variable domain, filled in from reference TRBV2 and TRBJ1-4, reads EPEVTQTPSHQVTQMGQEVILRCVPISNHLYFYWYRQILGQKVEFLVSFYNNEISEKSEIFDDQFSVERPDGSNFTLKIRSTKLEDSAMYFCASSGNRAPNEKLFFGSGTQLSVL.

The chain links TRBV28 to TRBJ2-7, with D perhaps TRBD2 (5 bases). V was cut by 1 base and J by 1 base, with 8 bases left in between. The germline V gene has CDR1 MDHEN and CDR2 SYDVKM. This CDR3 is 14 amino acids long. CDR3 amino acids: CASSLSGESYEQYF. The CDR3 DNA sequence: TGTGCCAGCAGTTTATCCGGGGAGTCCTACGAGCAGTACTTC.

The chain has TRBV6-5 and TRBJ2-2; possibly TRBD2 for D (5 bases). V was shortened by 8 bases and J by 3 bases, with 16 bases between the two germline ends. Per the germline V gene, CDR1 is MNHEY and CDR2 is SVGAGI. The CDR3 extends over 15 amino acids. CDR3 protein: CASRPRVRDTGELFF. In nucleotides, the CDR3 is TGTGCCAGCCGACCTAGGGTGCGGGACACCGGGGAGCTGTTTTTT.

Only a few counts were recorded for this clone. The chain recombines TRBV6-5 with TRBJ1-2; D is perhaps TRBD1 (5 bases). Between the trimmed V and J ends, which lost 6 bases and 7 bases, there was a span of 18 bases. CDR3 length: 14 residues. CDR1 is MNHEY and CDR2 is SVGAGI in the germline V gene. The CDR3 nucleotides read TGTGCCAGCAGCTCCCTTGGGGGGTTCAGTGGCTACACCTTC. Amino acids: CASSSLGGFSGYTF.

CDR3 bases: TGTGCCAGTAGTATAGGGACAGGGGGCCGAATGGATACGCAGTATTTT. It yields the protein CASSIGTGGRMDTQYF. The chain has TRBV19 and TRBJ2-3, with 11 bases matching TRBD1. V trimming: 1 base; J trimming: 6 bases; junction bases outside the gene matches: 6. The CDR3 totals 16 residues. Germline V CDR1 and CDR2: LNHDA, SQIVND (reference sequence).

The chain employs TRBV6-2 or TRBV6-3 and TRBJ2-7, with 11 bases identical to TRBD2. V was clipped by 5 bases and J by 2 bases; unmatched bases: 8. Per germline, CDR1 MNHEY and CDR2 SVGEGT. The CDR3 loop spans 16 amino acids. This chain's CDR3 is CASSPIAGGRTYEQYF. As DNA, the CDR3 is TGTGCCAGCAGTCCCATAGCGGGGGGGCGGACCTACGAGCAGTACTTC.

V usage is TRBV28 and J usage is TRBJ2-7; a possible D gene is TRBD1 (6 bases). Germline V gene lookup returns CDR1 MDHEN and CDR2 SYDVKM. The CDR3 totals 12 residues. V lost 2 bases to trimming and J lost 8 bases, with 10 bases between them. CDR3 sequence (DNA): TGTGCCAGCAGTTTAGGACAGCCGAAGCAGTACTTC. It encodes CASSLGQPKQYF. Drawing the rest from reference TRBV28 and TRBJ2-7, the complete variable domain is DVKVTQSSRYLVKRTGEKVFLECVQDMDHENMFWYRQDPGLGLRLIYFSYDVKMKEKGDIPEGYSVSREKKERFSLILESASTNQTSMYLCASSLGQPKQYFGPGTRLTVT.

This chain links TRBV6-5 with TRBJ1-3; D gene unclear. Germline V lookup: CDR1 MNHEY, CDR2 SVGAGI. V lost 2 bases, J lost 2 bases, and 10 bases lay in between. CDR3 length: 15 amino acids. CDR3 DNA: TGTGCCAGCAGTTACCGAGCAGGCCCTGGAAACACCATATATTTT. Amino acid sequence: CASSYRAGPGNTIYF.

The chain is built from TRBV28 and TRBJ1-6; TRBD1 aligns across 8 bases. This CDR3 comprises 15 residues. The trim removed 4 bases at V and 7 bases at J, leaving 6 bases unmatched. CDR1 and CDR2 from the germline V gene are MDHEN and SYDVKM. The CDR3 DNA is TGTGCCAGCAGTTCTTTGACAGGGGCCAATTCACCCCTCCACTTT. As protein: CASSSLTGANSPLHF.

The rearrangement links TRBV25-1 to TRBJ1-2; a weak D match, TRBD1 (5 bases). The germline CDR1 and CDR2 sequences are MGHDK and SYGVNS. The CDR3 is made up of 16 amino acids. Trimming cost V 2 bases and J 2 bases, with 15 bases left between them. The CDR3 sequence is CASSEPGRATNYGYTF. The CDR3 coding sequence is TGTGCCAGCAGTGAACCTGGCAGGGCCACCAACTATGGCTACACCTTC.

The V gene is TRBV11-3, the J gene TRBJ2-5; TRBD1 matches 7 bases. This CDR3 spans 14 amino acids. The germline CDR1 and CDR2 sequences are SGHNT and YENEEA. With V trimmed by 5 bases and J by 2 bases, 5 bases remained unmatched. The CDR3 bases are TGTGCCAGCAGCCCCCGGGACAGTCAAGAGACCCAGTACTTC. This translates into CASSPRDSQETQYF.

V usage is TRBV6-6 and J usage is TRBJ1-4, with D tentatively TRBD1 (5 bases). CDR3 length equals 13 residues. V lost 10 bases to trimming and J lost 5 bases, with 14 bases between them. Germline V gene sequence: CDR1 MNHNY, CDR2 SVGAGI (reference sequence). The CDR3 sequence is CATLGGRNEKLFF. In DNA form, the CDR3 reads TGTGCCACCTTGGGGGGAAGGAATGAAAAACTGTTTTTT.

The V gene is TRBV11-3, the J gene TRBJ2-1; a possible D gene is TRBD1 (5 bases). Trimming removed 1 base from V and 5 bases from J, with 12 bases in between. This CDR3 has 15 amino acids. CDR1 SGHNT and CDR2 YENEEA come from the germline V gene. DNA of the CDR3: TGTGCCAGCAGCTTAGGCCAGGGCAGCCACAATGAGCAGTTCTTC. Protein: CASSLGQGSHNEQFF.

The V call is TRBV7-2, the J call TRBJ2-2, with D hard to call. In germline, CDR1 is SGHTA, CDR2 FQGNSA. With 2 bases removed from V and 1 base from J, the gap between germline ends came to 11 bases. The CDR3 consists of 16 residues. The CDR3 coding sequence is TGTGCCAGCAGCTTACACGGGTCGGGGAACACCGGGGAGCTGTTTTTT. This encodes CASSLHGSGNTGELFF.

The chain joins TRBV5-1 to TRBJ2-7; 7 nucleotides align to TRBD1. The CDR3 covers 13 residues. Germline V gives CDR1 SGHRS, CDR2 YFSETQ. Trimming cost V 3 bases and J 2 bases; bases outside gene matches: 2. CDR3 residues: CASSWTGAYEQYF. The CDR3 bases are TGCGCCAGCAGCTGGACAGGTGCCTACGAGCAGTACTTC.

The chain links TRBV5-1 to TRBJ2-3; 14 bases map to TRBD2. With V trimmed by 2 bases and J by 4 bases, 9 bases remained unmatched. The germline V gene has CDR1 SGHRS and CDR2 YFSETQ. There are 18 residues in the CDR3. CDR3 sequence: CASSFGLAGGLGPDTQYF. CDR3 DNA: TGCGCCAGCAGCTTCGGACTAGCGGGGGGCCTAGGGCCAGATACGCAGTATTTT.

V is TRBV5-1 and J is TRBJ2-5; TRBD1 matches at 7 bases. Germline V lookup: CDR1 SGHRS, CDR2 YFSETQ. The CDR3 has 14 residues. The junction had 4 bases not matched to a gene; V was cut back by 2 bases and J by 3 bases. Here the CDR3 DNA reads TGCGCCAGCAGCTTCTCTACAGGGGAAGAGACCCAGTACTTC. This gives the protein CASSFSTGEETQYF.

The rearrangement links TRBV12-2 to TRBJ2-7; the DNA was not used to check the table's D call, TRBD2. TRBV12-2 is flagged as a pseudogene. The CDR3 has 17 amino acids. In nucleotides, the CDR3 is TGTGCAAGTCGCTTACCCCTAGCGGGAGGGCGAACCGAAGAGCAGTACTTC. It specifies CASRLPLAGGRTEEQYF.

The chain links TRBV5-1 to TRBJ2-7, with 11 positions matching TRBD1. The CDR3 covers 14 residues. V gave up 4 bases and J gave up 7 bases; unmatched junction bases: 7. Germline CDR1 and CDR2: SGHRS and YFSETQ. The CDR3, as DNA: TGCGCCAGCAGCGAAGGACAGGGGGCTCGGGAGCAGTACTTC. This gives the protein CASSEGQGAREQYF.

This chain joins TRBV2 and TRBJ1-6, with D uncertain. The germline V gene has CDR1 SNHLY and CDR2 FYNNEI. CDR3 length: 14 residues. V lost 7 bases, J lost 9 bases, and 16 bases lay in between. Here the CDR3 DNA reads TGTGCCAGCACGCGAGAGATTATGTTTTCACCCCTCCACTTT. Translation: CASTREIMFSPLHF.